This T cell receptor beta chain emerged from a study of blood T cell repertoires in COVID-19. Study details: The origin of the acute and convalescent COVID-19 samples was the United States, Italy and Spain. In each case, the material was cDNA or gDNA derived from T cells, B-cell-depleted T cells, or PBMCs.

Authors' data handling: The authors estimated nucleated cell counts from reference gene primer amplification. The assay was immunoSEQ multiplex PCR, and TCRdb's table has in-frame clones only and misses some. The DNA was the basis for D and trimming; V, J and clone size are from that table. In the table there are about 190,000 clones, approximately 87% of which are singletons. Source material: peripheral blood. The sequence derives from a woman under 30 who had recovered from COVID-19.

CDR3 sequence reads: CASSLGGGYETQYF. DNA for the CDR3: TGTGCCAGCAGCTTAGGGGGGGGCTACGAGACCCAGTACTTC. V is TRBV7-8 and J is TRBJ2-5, with D perhaps TRBD2 (7 bases). Looked up from germline, CDR1 is SGHVS and CDR2 is FQNEAQ. Trimming removed 1 base from V and 5 bases from J, with 11 bases in between. The CDR3 sequence is 14 residues long. The full variable domain, completed using reference TRBV7-8 and TRBJ2-5, is GAGVSQSPRYKVAKRGQDVALRCDPISGHVSLFWYQQALGQGPEFLTYFQNEAQLDKSGLPSDRFFAERPEGSVSTLKIQRTQQEDSAVYLCASSLGGGYETQYFGPGTRLLVL.